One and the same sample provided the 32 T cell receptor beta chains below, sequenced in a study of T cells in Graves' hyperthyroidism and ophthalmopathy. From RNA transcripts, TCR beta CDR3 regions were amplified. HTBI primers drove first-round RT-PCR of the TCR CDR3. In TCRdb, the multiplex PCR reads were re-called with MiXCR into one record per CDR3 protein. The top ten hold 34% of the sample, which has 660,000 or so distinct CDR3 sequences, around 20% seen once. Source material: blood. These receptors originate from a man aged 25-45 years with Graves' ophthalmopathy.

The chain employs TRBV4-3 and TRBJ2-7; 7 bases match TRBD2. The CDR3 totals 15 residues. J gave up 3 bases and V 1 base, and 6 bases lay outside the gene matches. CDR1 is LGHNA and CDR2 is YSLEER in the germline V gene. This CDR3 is CASSQGGSRGYEQYF. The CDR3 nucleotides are TGCGCCAGCAGCCAAGGCGGGAGCCGGGGCTACGAGCAGTACTTC.

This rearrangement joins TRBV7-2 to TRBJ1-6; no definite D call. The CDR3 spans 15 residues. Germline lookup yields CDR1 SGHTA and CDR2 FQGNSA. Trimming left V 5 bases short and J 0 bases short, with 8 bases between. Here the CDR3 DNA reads TGTGCCAGCAGCAAAGTCCGCTCCTATAATTCACCCCTCCACTTT. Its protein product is CASSKVRSYNSPLHF.

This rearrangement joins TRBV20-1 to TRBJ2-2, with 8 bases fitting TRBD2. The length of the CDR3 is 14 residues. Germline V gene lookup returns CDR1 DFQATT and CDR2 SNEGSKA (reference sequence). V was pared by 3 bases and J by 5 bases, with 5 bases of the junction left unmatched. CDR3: CSASRGRRTGELFF. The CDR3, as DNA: TGCAGTGCTAGTCGCGGGAGGCGAACCGGGGAGCTGTTTTTT.

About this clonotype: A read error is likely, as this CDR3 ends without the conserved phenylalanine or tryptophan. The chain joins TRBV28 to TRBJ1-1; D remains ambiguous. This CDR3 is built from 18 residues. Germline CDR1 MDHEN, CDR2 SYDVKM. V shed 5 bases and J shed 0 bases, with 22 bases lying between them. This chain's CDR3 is CASSNPLTATALNTEAFS. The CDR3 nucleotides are TGTGCCAGCAGTAACCCTTTAACGGCCACGGCATTGAACACTGAAGCTTTCTCT.

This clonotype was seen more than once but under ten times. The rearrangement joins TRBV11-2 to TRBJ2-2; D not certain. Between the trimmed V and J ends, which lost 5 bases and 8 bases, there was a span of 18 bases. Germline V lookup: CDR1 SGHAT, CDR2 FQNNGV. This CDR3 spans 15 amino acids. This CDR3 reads CASSLLTSGHGELFF. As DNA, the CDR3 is TGTGCCAGCAGCCTCCTGACGTCTGGGCATGGGGAGCTGTTTTTT.

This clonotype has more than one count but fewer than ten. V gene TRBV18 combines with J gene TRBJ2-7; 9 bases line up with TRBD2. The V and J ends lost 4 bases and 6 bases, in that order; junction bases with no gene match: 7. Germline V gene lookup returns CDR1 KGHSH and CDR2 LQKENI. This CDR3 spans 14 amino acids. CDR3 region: CASSLGASGIEQYF. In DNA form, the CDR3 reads TGTGCCAGCTCACTCGGGGCTAGCGGGATCGAGCAGTACTTC.

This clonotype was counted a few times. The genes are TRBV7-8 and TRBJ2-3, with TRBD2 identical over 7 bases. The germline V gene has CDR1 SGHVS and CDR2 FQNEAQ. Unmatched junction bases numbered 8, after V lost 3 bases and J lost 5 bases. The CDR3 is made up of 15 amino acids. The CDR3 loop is CASSFFAGAGDTQYF. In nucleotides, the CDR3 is TGTGCCAGCAGCTTTTTCGCGGGAGCGGGAGATACGCAGTATTTT. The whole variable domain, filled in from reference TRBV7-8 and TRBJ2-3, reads GAGVSQSPRYKVAKRGQDVALRCDPISGHVSLFWYQQALGQGPEFLTYFQNEAQLDKSGLPSDRFFAERPEGSVSTLKIQRTQQEDSAVYLCASSFFAGAGDTQYFGPGTRLTVL.

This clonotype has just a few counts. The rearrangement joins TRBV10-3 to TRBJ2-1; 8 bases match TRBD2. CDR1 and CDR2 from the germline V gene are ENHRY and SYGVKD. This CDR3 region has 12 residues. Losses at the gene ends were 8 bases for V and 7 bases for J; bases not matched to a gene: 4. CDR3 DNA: TGTGCCATCCTTCGGGGGGGTAATGAGCAGTTCTTC. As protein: CAILRGGNEQFF.

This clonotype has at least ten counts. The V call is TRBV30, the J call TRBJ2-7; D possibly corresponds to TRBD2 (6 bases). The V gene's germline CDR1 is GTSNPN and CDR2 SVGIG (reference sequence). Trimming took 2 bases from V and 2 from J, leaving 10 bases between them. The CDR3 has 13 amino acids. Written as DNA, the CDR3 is TGTGCCTGGAGTTTAGCGGCTACCTACGAGCAGTACTTC. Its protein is CAWSLAATYEQYF.

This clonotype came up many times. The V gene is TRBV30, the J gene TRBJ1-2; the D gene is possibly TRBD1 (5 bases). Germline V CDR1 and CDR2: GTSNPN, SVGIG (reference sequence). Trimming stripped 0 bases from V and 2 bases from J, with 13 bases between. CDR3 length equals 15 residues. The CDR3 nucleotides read TGTGCCTGGAGTGTACCGGCAGGGCACAACTATGGCTACACCTTC. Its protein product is CAWSVPAGHNYGYTF.

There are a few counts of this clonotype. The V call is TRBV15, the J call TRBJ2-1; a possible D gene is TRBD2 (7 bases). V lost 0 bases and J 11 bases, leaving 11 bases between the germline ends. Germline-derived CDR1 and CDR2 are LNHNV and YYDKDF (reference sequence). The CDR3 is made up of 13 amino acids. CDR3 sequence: CATSRDGGAQQFF. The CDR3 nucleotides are TGTGCCACCAGCAGAGATGGGGGGGCCCAGCAGTTCTTC.

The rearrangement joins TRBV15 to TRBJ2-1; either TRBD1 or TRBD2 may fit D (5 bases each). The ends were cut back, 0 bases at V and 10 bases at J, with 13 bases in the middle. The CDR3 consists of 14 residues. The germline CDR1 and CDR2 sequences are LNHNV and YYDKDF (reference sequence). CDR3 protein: CATSRDRGQSEQFF. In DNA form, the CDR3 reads TGTGCCACCAGCAGAGATCGGGGCCAATCGGAGCAGTTCTTC.

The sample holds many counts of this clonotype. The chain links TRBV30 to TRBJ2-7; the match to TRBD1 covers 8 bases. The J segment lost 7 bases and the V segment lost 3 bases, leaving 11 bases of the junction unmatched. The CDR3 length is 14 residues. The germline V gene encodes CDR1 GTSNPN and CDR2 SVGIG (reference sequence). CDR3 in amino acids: CAWRGSTGGREQYF. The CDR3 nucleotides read TGTGCCTGGAGGGGGTCCACAGGGGGAAGGGAGCAGTACTTC.

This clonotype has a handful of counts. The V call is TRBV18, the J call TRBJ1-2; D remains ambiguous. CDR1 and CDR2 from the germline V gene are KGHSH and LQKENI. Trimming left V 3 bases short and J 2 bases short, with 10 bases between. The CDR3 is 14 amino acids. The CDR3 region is CASSPSDPNYGYTF. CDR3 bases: TGTGCCAGCTCACCGTCGGACCCCAACTATGGCTACACCTTC.

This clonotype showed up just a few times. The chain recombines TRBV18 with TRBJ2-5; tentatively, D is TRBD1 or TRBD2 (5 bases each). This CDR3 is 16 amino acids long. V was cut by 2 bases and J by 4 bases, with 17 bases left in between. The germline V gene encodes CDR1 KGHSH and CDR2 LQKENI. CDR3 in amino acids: CASSPWSREIIETQYF. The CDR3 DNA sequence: TGTGCCAGCTCACCATGGTCCAGGGAGATTATAGAGACCCAGTACTTC.

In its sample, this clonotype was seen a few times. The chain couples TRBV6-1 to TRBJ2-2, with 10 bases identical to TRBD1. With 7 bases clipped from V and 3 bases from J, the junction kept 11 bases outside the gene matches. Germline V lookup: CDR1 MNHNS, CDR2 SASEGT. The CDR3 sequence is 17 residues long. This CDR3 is CASNPASGQGYTGELFF. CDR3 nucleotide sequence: TGTGCCAGCAATCCCGCATCGGGACAGGGGTACACCGGGGAGCTGTTTTTT.

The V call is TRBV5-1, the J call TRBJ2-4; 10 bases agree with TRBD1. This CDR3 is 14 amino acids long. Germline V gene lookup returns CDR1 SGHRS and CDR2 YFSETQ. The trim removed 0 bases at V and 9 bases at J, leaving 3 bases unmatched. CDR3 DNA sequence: TGCGCCAGCAGCTTGGAGGGACAGGGGTTCATTCAGTACTTC. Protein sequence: CASSLEGQGFIQYF.

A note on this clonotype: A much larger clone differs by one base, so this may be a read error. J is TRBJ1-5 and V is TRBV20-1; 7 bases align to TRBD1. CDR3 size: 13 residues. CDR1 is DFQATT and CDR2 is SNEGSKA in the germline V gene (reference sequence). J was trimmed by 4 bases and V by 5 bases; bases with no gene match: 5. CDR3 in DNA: TGCAGTGCTGAGGGGGCCGCTAATCAGCCCCAGCATTTT. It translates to CSAEGAANQPQHF.

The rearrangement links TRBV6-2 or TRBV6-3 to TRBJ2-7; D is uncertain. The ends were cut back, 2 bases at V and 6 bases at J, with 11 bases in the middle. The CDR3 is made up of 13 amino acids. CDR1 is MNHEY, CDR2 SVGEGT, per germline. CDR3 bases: TGTGCCAGCAGTTACGACAAGACCTGCGAGCAGTACTTC. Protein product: CASSYDKTCEQYF.

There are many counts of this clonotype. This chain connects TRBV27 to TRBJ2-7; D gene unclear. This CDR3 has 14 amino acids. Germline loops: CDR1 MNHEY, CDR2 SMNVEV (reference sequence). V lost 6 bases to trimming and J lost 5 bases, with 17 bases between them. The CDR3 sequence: CASRTVKVGHEQYF. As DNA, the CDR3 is TGTGCCAGCAGGACCGTGAAAGTAGGGCACGAGCAGTACTTC.

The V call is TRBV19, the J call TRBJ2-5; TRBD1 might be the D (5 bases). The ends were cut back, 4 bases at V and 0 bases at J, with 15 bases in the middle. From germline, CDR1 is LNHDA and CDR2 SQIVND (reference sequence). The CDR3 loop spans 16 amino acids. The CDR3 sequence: CASSTWTRPDQETQYF. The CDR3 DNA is TGTGCCAGTAGTACCTGGACAAGACCCGACCAAGAGACCCAGTACTTC.

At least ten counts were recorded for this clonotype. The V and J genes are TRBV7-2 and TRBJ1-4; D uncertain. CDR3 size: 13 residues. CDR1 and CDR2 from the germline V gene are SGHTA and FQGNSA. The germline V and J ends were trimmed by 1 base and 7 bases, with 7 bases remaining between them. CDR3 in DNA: TGTGCCAGCAGCTTAGGCACAAGTGAAAAACTGTTTTTT. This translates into CASSLGTSEKLFF.

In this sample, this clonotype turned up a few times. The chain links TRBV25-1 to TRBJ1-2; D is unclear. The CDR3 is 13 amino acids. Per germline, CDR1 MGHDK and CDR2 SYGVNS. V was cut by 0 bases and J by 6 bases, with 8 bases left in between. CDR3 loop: CASSEYEFNGYTF. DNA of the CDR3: TGTGCCAGCAGTGAATATGAGTTCAATGGCTACACCTTC.

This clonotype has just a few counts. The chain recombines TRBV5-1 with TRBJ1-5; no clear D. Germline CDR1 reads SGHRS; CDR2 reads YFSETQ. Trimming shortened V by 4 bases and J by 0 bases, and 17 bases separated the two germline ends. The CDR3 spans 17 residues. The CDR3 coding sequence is TGCGCCAGCAGCCCTGGCCCCTCTTTTTATAGCAATCAGCCCCAGCATTTT. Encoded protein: CASSPGPSFYSNQPQHF.

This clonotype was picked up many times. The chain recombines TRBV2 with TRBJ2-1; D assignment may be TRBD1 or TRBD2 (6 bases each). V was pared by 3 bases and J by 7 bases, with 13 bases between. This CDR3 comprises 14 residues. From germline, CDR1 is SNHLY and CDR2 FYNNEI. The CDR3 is CASSDQEGGNEQFF. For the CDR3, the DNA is TGTGCCAGCAGTGATCAGGAGGGGGGAAATGAGCAGTTCTTC.

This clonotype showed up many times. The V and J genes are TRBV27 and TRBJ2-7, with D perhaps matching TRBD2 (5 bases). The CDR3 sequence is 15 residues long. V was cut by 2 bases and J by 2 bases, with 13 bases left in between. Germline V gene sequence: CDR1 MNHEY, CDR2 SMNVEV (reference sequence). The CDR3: CASSLKGSVTYEQYF. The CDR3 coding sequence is TGTGCCAGCAGTTTAAAAGGGAGCGTTACCTACGAGCAGTACTTC.

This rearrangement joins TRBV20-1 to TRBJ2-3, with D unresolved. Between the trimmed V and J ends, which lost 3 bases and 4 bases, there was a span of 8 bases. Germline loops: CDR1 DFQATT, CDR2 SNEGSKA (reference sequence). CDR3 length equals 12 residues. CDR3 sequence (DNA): TGCAGTGCTAGTGAGGCGGCAGATACGCAGTATTTT. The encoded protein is CSASEAADTQYF.

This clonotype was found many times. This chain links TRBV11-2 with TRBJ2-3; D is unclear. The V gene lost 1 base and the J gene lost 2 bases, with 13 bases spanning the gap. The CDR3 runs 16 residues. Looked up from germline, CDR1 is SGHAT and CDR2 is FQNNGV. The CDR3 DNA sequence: TGTGCCAGCAGCTTAGGGGCGAGTAGTATCACAGATACGCAGTATTTT. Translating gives CASSLGASSITDTQYF. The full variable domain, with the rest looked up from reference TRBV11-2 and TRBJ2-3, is EAGVAQSPRYKIIEKRQSVAFWCNPISGHATLYWYQQILGQGPKLLIQFQNNGVVDDSQLPKDRFSAERLKGVDSTLKIQPAKLEDSAVYLCASSLGASSITDTQYFGPGTRLTVL.

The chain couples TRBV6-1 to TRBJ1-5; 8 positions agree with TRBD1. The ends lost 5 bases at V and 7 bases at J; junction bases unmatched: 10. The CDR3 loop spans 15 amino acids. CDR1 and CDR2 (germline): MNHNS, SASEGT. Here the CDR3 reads CASSPPDREYQPQHF. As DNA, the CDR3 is TGTGCCAGCAGTCCCCCGGACAGGGAATACCAGCCCCAGCATTTT.

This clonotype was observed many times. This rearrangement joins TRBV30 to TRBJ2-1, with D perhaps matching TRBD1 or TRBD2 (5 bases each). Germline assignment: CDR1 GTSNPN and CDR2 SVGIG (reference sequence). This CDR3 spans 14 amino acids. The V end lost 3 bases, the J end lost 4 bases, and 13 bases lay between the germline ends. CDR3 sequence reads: CAWRRDLGYNEQFF. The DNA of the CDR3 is TGTGCCTGGAGGAGGGACCTAGGATACAATGAGCAGTTCTTC.

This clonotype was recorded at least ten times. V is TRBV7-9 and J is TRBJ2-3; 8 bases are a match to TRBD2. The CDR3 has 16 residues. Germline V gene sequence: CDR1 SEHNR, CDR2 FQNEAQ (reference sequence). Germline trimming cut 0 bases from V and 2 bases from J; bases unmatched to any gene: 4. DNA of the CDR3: TGTGCCAGCAGCTTAGCTTTGCGGGAGGACACAGATACGCAGTATTTT. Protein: CASSLALREDTDTQYF.

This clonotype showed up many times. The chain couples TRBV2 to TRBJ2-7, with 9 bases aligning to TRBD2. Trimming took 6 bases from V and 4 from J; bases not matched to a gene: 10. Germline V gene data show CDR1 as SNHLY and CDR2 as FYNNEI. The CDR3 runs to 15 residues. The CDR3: CASSNPAGGRYEQYF. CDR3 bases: TGTGCCAGCAGCAACCCAGCGGGAGGAAGGTACGAGCAGTACTTC.